Reported below is one T cell receptor (beta chain). Looked up from germline, CDR1 is SGHTA and CDR2 is FQGNSA. CDR3 length: 16 amino acids. V lost 5 bases to trimming and J lost 8 bases; unmatched junction nucleotides: 9. These data are taken from a study of blood T cell repertoires in COVID-19. Original processing notes: Counts of nucleated cells, estimated from reference gene primer amplification, were obtained. TCRdb's copy holds only in-frame clones and misses some; the assay was immunoSEQ multiplex PCR. V and J calls and clone size come straight from that table; D and trimming were deduced from the DNA. Among 250,000 to 350,000 clones, approximately 83% were seen once, and the ten largest hold around a sixth.

The chain uses TRBV7-2 and TRBJ2-2; 12 bases align to TRBD2. This sequence was found in a person aged 65 to 79 with COVID-19, enrolled during active disease. The sample taken for sequencing was peripheral blood. The CDR3, as DNA: TGTGCCAGCAGCCGGCTAGCGGGGGGGCCGGCGGGGGAGCTGTTTTTT. Translating gives CASSRLAGGPAGELFF.